A single sample is the source of the 9 T cell receptor beta chains below, sequenced in a study of blood T cells in healthy people across ages. For the second PCR, which ran for about 6 to 11 cycles, a sample-barcoded 5' primer and a J-beta primer mix were used. MiXCR, run by TCRdb on the 5' RACE reads, gives a single entry per CDR3 protein. The table records some 690,000 distinct CDR3 sequences, 22% of them present only once. Specimen: blood. These receptors came from a man between 70 and 80 years old in good health.

The gene calls are TRBV28 and TRBJ2-7, with TRBD1 matching 8 bases. From germline, CDR1 is MDHEN and CDR2 SYDVKM. With 5 bases clipped from V and 3 bases from J, the junction kept 9 bases outside the gene matches. The CDR3 consists of 15 residues. The CDR3 protein is CASSPHATGVYEQYF. The CDR3 DNA follows: TGTGCCAGCAGTCCACACGCGACAGGGGTCTACGAGCAGTACTTC.

The chain couples TRBV20-1 to TRBJ1-6; D perhaps matches TRBD1 (6 bases). V shed 6 bases and J shed 2 bases, with 11 bases lying between them. The germline gives CDR1 DFQATT, CDR2 SNEGSKA (reference sequence). There are 14 residues in the CDR3. CDR3 residues: CSAPQGPYNSPLHF. For the CDR3, the DNA is TGCAGTGCACCGCAGGGGCCCTATAATTCACCCCTCCACTTT.

Details on this clonotype: Compared with germline, one end of the junction differs, possibly owing to a read error. The V call is TRBV5-4, the J call TRBJ2-5; the D is unclear. Germline V gene data show CDR1 as SGHNT and CDR2 as YYREEE (reference sequence). This CDR3 is 11 amino acids long. The CDR3 protein is CSSSLEETQYF. The CDR3 region has the DNA TGTTCCAGCAGCTTGGAGGAGACCCAGTACTTC.

In this sample, this clonotype turned up a few times. The gene calls are TRBV12-3 or TRBV12-4 and TRBJ1-1; D unclear. This CDR3 has 14 amino acids. The V gene lost 7 bases and the J gene lost 4 bases, with 16 bases spanning the gap. The CDR3 DNA sequence: TGTGCCAGCACCCTACGGGATGTTTCCACTGAAGCTTTCTTT. This translates into CASTLRDVSTEAFF.

In this sample, this clonotype turned up a few times. V gene TRBV28 combines with J gene TRBJ2-3, with 10 bases matching TRBD2. In germline, CDR1 is MDHEN, CDR2 SYDVKM. This CDR3 comprises 16 residues. The J segment lost 0 bases and the V segment lost 4 bases, leaving 4 bases of the junction unmatched. The CDR3 sequence: CASSSLAGTSTDTQYF. CDR3 coding DNA: TGTGCCAGCAGTTCACTAGCGGGGACTAGCACAGATACGCAGTATTTT.

The genes are TRBV11-2 and TRBJ2-5; either TRBD1 or TRBD2 may fit D (5 bases each). CDR1 is SGHAT, CDR2 FQNNGV, per germline. V dropped 8 bases and J dropped 0 bases, with 10 bases sitting between them. This CDR3 comprises 13 residues. The CDR3 sequence: CASGPGHQETQYF. The CDR3 DNA follows: TGTGCCAGCGGTCCGGGACACCAAGAGACCCAGTACTTC. The complete variable domain, with remaining parts taken from reference TRBV11-2 and TRBJ2-5, reads EAGVAQSPRYKIIEKRQSVAFWCNPISGHATLYWYQQILGQGPKLLIQFQNNGVVDDSQLPKDRFSAERLKGVDSTLKIQPAKLEDSAVYLCASGPGHQETQYFGPGTRLLVL.

The chain uses TRBV6-5 and TRBJ1-2, with D uncertain. V was clipped by 0 bases and J by 7 bases, with 9 bases between them. The germline CDR1 and CDR2 sequences are MNHEY and SVGAGI. CDR3 size: 13 residues. The CDR3 DNA sequence: TGTGCCAGCAGTTACTCAGGCCAGCCTGGCTACACCTTC. Translated: CASSYSGQPGYTF.

The chain is built from TRBV12-3 or TRBV12-4 and TRBJ2-5; D ambiguous. The CDR3 covers 12 residues. Trimming took off 5 bases at V and 3 bases at J, with 7 bases between the two ends. CDR3 in amino acids: CASSALEETQYF. DNA of the CDR3: TGTGCCAGCAGTGCCCTTGAAGAGACCCAGTACTTC.

This clonotype was detected only once. This chain joins TRBV7-2 and TRBJ2-5; 9 bases fit TRBD1. The DNA end lines up better with TRBJ2-7; the J call may be wrong. The CDR3 is made up of 15 amino acids. Germline CDR1 is SGHTA and CDR2 is FQGNSA. The CDR3 nucleotides read TGTGCCAGCAGCTTAGAGGGACAGGGATTCTACGAGCAGTACGTC. Amino acids: CASSLEGQGFYEQYV.